Shown below are 25 T cell receptor beta chains from a single sample sequenced in a study of blood T cells in healthy people across ages. A second about 7 to 11 cycle PCR used barcoded and J-beta primers. TCRdb reprocessed the 5' RACE reads via MiXCR and lists one record per CDR3 protein. The sample comprises 1.5 million to 2 million distinct CDR3 sequences, almost 35% of which are singletons, and around 11% rests with the top ten. Sequenced: blood. These receptors came from a woman in her thirties in good health.

This clonotype came up a few times. V usage is TRBV7-2 and J usage is TRBJ2-1; the D is unclear. Per germline, CDR1 SGHTA and CDR2 FQGNSA. The CDR3 spans 14 residues. Trimming pared 5 bases from V and 6 bases from J, leaving 14 bases between. DNA of the CDR3: TGTGCCAGCAGCATGGCTCTCAGAATCAATGAGCAGTTCTTC. Amino acids: CASSMALRINEQFF. The full variable domain, its missing parts supplied by reference TRBV7-2 and TRBJ2-1, is GAGVSQSPSNKVTEKGKDVELRCDPISGHTALYWYRQSLGQGLEFLIYFQGNSAPDKSGLPSDRFSAERTGGSVSTLTIQRTQQEDSAVYLCASSMALRINEQFFGPGTRLTVL.

This sequence joins TRBV2 and TRBJ1-6; a weak D match, TRBD1 (6 bases). Trimming stripped 3 bases from V and 8 bases from J, with 11 bases between. Germline V lookup: CDR1 SNHLY, CDR2 FYNNEI. The CDR3 sequence is 14 residues long. Written as DNA, the CDR3 is TGTGCCAGCAGTGAGGACAGCCGGTATTCACCCCTCCACTTT. Its protein is CASSEDSRYSPLHF.

This clonotype has a handful of counts. The chain joins TRBV12-3 or TRBV12-4 to TRBJ1-2; D might be TRBD1 (5 bases). The V gene lost 2 bases and the J gene lost 4 bases, with 8 bases spanning the gap. The CDR3 runs to 13 residues. CDR3 region: CASSLWGGYGYTF. The CDR3 bases are TGTGCCAGCAGTTTATGGGGGGGCTATGGCTACACCTTC.

This clonotype was counted a few times. The rearrangement links TRBV11-2 to TRBJ2-1; 9 nucleotides match TRBD1. V dropped 5 bases and J dropped 4; count of bases not matched to a gene: 6. Germline V lookup: CDR1 SGHAT, CDR2 FQNNGV. The CDR3 totals 15 residues. CDR3 amino acids: CASSKTGGSYNEQFF. The CDR3 DNA is TGTGCCAGCAGCAAGACAGGGGGGTCTTACAATGAGCAGTTCTTC.

The chain is built from TRBV24-1 and TRBJ2-5; D unclear. The J call could be wrong; TRBJ2-7 is a better fit for the DNA end. Germline assignment: CDR1 KGHDR and CDR2 SFDVKD. This CDR3 region has 13 residues. CDR3 sequence reads: CATSDRSSHEQYF. CDR3 sequence (DNA): TGTGCCACCAGTGATCGATCGTCTCACGAGCAGTACTTC.

This clonotype was seen a handful of times. V and J are TRBV6-1 and TRBJ2-3; 8 bases are shared with TRBD1. The CDR3 consists of 16 residues. Trimming took 4 bases from V and 6 from J; bases not matched to a gene: 12. The germline V gene has CDR1 MNHNS and CDR2 SASEGT. CDR3 sequence (DNA): TGTGCCAGCAGTGTCGGGACAGGCGCAGGGGTTGATACGCAGTATTTT. The encoded protein is CASSVGTGAGVDTQYF.

The chain combines TRBV28 with TRBJ2-5; TRBD2 aligns across 14 bases. The CDR3 covers 18 residues. Germline-derived CDR1 and CDR2 are MDHEN and SYDVKM. With V trimmed by 7 bases and J by 5 bases, 15 bases remained unmatched. Here the CDR3 DNA reads TGTGCCAGCAAAAAGCGGACTAGCGGGAGGAGGCGGCCGGAGACCCAGTACTTC. This sequence encodes CASKKRTSGRRRPETQYF.

V and J are TRBV6-5 and TRBJ2-7; tentative D call: TRBD1 (6 bases). Trimming took 0 bases from V and 3 from J, leaving 12 bases between them. Looked up from germline, CDR1 is MNHEY and CDR2 is SVGAGI. This CDR3 has 15 amino acids. CDR3 protein: CASSYSTGSLYEQYF. The CDR3, as DNA: TGTGCCAGCAGTTACTCGACAGGTTCGCTCTACGAGCAGTACTTC.

This clonotype was observed a handful of times. The rearrangement links TRBV7-6 to TRBJ2-5, with 7 bases fitting TRBD2. Germline V CDR1 and CDR2: SGHVS, FNYEAQ. The CDR3 has 16 amino acids. J gave up 2 bases and V 5 bases, and 11 bases lay outside the gene matches. The CDR3 DNA follows: TGTGCCAGCAGCCAAAAATGGGGGGGGTCACAAGAGACCCAGTACTTC. This translates into CASSQKWGGSQETQYF.

This clonotype has more than one count but fewer than ten. The genes are TRBV7-2 and TRBJ1-2; a weak D match, TRBD1 (6 bases). Germline loops: CDR1 SGHTA, CDR2 FQGNSA. This CDR3 contains 15 residues. V lost 5 bases and J lost 2, with 15 bases in between. In DNA form, the CDR3 reads TGTGCCAGCAGCCAAGGAGGACAGATCAACTATGGCTACACCTTC. Amino acid sequence: CASSQGGQINYGYTF.

As DNA, the CDR3 is TGTGCCAGCAGCTTGGCGGTGCCTCAAGAGACCCAGTACTTC. Translating gives CASSLAVPQETQYF. The V call is TRBV7-9, the J call TRBJ2-5; no reliable D call. The germline V and J ends were trimmed by 3 bases and 2 bases, with 10 bases remaining between them. The germline V gene has CDR1 SEHNR and CDR2 FQNEAQ (reference sequence). There are 14 residues in the CDR3.

DNA for the CDR3: TGTGCCAGCAGTCGTTCGGGACAGCCTTACTATGGCTACACCTTC. Translation: CASSRSGQPYYGYTF. The genes are TRBV6-5 and TRBJ1-2; 7 bases fit TRBD1. This CDR3 contains 15 residues. Trimming at V came to 5 bases and at J to 3 bases, leaving 9 bases not matched to a gene. Germline CDR1 and CDR2: MNHEY and SVGAGI.

This clonotype was found many times. This chain uses TRBV10-3 with TRBJ2-3; 7 nucleotides match TRBD2. The CDR3 length is 14 residues. Trimming removed 10 bases from V and 2 bases from J; junction bases left unmatched: 9. Germline loops: CDR1 ENHRY, CDR2 SYGVKD. CDR3 region: CATETGTTTDTQYF. In DNA, the CDR3 is TGTGCCACCGAAACCGGGACTACCACAGATACGCAGTATTTT.

Worth noting for this clonotype: Relative to the germline gene, one junction end is altered; a read error may explain this. This chain links TRBV5-5 with TRBJ2-7, with D possibly matching TRBD1 (6 bases). CDR1 SGHKS and CDR2 YYEKEE come from the germline V gene (reference sequence). The CDR3 runs to 15 residues. Here the CDR3 DNA reads TGTGCCAGCAGCCCCCAGGGACAAAGTCCCTACGAGCAGGACTTC. Its translation: CASSPQGQSPYEQDF.

In its sample, this clonotype was seen a few times. V usage is TRBV9 and J usage is TRBJ2-7; the D gene is possibly TRBD2 (6 bases). Germline values: CDR1 SGDLS, CDR2 YYNGEE. The CDR3 runs 13 residues. Between the trimmed V and J ends, which lost 2 bases and 5 bases, there was a span of 11 bases. CDR3 residues: CASSVGGFHEQYF. CDR3 DNA sequence: TGTGCCAGCAGCGTTGGGGGGTTCCACGAGCAGTACTTC. The whole variable domain, remainder taken from reference TRBV9 and TRBJ2-7, is DSGVTQTPKHLITATGQRVTLRCSPRSGDLSVYWYQQSLDQGLQFLIQYYNGEERAKGNILERFSAQQFPDLHSELNLSSLELGDSALYFCASSVGGFHEQYFGPGTRLTVT.

This clonotype has a count of ten or more. V and J are TRBV7-2 and TRBJ2-4; 14 nucleotides agree with TRBD2. The ends lost 4 bases at V and 14 bases at J; junction bases unmatched: 10. The CDR3 has 15 residues. Germline V gene lookup returns CDR1 SGHTA and CDR2 FQGNSA. The CDR3 DNA sequence: TGTGCCAGCAGCTCGGTGACTAGCGGGAGGGCCTCGGAGTACTTC. Amino acids: CASSSVTSGRASEYF.

This clonotype was counted a few times. A read error is possible here, since a much larger clone lies one base away. This rearrangement joins TRBV12-3 or TRBV12-4 to TRBJ2-3; D is unresolved. The V end was cut by 5 bases, the J end by 6 bases, with 6 bases between. This CDR3 region has 11 residues. As DNA, the CDR3 is TGTGCCAGCAGTGTGGTCGATACGCAGTATTTT. Translated: CASSVVDTQYF.

DNA of the CDR3: TGTGCCTGGACTAGCATGAATGAGCAGTTCTTC. This sequence encodes CAWTSMNEQFF. The chain joins TRBV30 to TRBJ2-1, with D possibly matching TRBD2 (5 bases). Germline-derived CDR1 and CDR2 are GTSNPN and SVGIG (reference sequence). The CDR3 consists of 11 residues. V lost 4 bases to trimming and J lost 7 bases, with 8 bases between them. The full variable domain, in which reference TRBV30 and TRBJ2-1 provide the parts outside the CDR3, is SQTIHQWPATLVQPVGSPLSLECTVEGTSNPNLYWYRQAAGRGLQLLFYSVGIGQISSEVPQNLSASRPQDRQFILSSKKLLLSDSGFYLCAWTSMNEQFFGPGTRLTVL.

A few counts support this clonotype. The chain combines TRBV3-1 with TRBJ2-1; D may be TRBD1 or TRBD2 (5 bases each). The CDR3 consists of 15 residues. V was clipped by 3 bases and J by 8 bases, with 17 bases between them. The V gene's germline CDR1 is LGHDT and CDR2 YNNKEL (reference sequence). CDR3 protein: CASSHLLQGRDEQFF. DNA of the CDR3: TGTGCCAGCAGCCATCTCCTTCAGGGACGGGATGAGCAGTTCTTC.

This clonotype was seen ten or more times. V is TRBV9 and J is TRBJ2-5, with TRBD2 identical over 9 bases. The ends lost 1 base at V and 3 bases at J; junction bases unmatched: 7. Germline assignment: CDR1 SGDLS and CDR2 YYNGEE. The CDR3 runs 16 residues. In nucleotides, the CDR3 is TGTGCCAGCAGCGTATCCGGGGCTAGCGGGGAAGAGACCCAGTACTTC. This gives the protein CASSVSGASGEETQYF.

The CDR3 loop reads CASSSLSSTVYTEAFF. In DNA form, the CDR3 reads TGTGCCAGCAGCTCCCTCTCTTCCACAGTCTACACTGAAGCTTTCTTT. The gene calls are TRBV7-2 and TRBJ1-1; D remains unclear. V dropped 4 bases and J dropped 3 bases, with 18 bases sitting between them. The CDR3 extends over 16 amino acids. Germline CDR1 is SGHTA and CDR2 is FQGNSA.

The chain couples TRBV20-1 to TRBJ2-2; D perhaps matches TRBD1 (8 bases). Germline V CDR1 and CDR2: DFQATT, SNEGSKA (reference sequence). This CDR3 spans 14 amino acids. V lost 5 bases and J lost 3, with 13 bases in between. The CDR3 nucleotides read TGCAGTGCTCACAGGGGGGGGGACACCGGGGAGCTGTTTTTT. The encoded protein is CSAHRGGDTGELFF.

This sequence joins TRBV4-1 and TRBJ2-1; TRBD2 matches at 11 bases. V gave up 4 bases and J gave up 8 bases; unmatched junction bases: 10. Per the germline V gene, CDR1 is MGHRA and CDR2 is YSYEKL. The CDR3 length is 16 residues. CDR3 amino acids: CASSRSGLAAVDEQFF. Here the CDR3 DNA reads TGCGCCAGCAGCCGGTCGGGACTAGCGGCCGTCGATGAGCAGTTCTTC.

V usage is TRBV7-2 and J usage is TRBJ2-1; 12 nucleotides align to TRBD2. J lost 4 bases, V lost 4 bases, and 5 bases had no gene match. Germline V gene lookup returns CDR1 SGHTA and CDR2 FQGNSA. The CDR3 covers 16 residues. The CDR3 coding sequence is TGTGCCAGCAGCTCCGGACTAGCGGGAAGATACAATGAGCAGTTCTTC. Translating gives CASSSGLAGRYNEQFF.

This clonotype was counted a few times. The chain joins TRBV15 to TRBJ1-4, with D unclear. In germline, CDR1 is LNHNV, CDR2 YYDKDF (reference sequence). With 2 bases removed from V and 0 bases from J, the gap between germline ends came to 13 bases. CDR3 length equals 17 residues. The CDR3 here is CATSRFPMSTTNEKLFF. DNA of the CDR3: TGTGCCACCAGCAGATTTCCCATGTCGACAACTAATGAAAAACTGTTTTTT.